This T cell receptor beta chain came from a study of vaccination effects on CD4 cells after COVID-19. Points on this clone: Its target is unknown.

Study-wide findings and caveats: Few convalescent patients, and no early post-infection timepoints, were available to the study.

CDR1 is SGHNT, CDR2 YYREEE, per germline (reference sequence). After removal of 0 bases from V and 0 bases from J, the junction contained 0 bases not matched to a gene. This CDR3 spans 15 amino acids. Only in-frame clones appear in the TCRdb table, and some are missing; sequencing was by immunoSEQ multiplex PCR. This table has 30,000 to 35,000 clones, approximately 73% appearing once. ViraFEST expansion of antigen-specific CD4+ T cells with viral peptide pools preceded sequencing. Researchers isolated CD4+ T cells once 9 to 11 days of culture had elapsed. The vaccine recipients had no prior SARS-CoV-2 infection, with negative nucleocapsid antibodies.

Sequenced material: CD4+ T cells from PBMCs cultured with HCoV-OC43 spike peptides, taken before COVID-19 vaccination. Sample subset: HCoV-OC43 spike overlapping peptide pool stimulation. This TCR was recovered from a human donor who received a COVID-19 vaccine. The V call is TRBV5-4, the J call TRBJ2-1; 7 bases line up with TRBD1. DNA for the CDR3: TGTGCCAGCAGCTTGGACAGGGGCTCCTACAATGAGCAGTTCTTC. It encodes CASSLDRGSYNEQFF.